These T cell receptor beta chains were read from a single sample in a study of Tregs in tolerant kidney transplant recipients. This table comes from immunoSEQ multiplex PCR, and its TCRdb copy is limited to in-frame clones, with some not included. Counted here are 75,000 to 100,000 clones, roughly 92% occurring once; the ten biggest clones make up around 4.5%. What was sequenced was CD8+ T cells from blood. These TCRs come from a human donor in good health. The CDR3 runs from the conserved cysteine through the conserved F or W. Fields, in order: D gene, V gene, J gene, clone size, CDR3 protein, CDR3 DNA. The D gene is left open where the match is weak. Rows give clone size only sometimes, using once, few, many, or a class for an expanded clone.

D gene: .; V gene: TRBV4-1; J gene: TRBJ1-2; clone size: .; CDR3 protein: CASSQDLAIDYGYTF; CDR3 DNA: TGCGCCAGCAGCCAAGATCTGGCCATTGACTATGGCTACACCTTC
D gene: .; V gene: TRBV7-6; J gene: TRBJ1-1; clone size: .; CDR3 protein: CASSYPRAGQNTEAFF; CDR3 DNA: TGTGCCAGCAGCTACCCACGTGCGGGCCAGAACACTGAAGCTTTCTTT
D gene: .; V gene: TRBV6-6; J gene: TRBJ2-7; clone size: .; CDR3 protein: CASSYSRSYEQYF; CDR3 DNA: TGTGCCAGCAGTTACTCGCGTTCGTACGAGCAGTACTTC
D gene: .; V gene: TRBV5-1; J gene: TRBJ2-7; clone size: .; CDR3 protein: CASSLVPGNYEQYF; CDR3 DNA: TGCGCCAGCAGCTTGGTTCCAGGGAACTACGAGCAGTACTTC
D gene: .; V gene: TRBV6-4; J gene: TRBJ1-1; clone size: .; CDR3 protein: CASSLTENSEAFF; CDR3 DNA: TGTGCCAGCAGTCTCACAGAAAACTCTGAAGCTTTCTTT
D gene: .; V gene: TRBV14; J gene: TRBJ2-7; clone size: .; CDR3 protein: CASSLGGVSYEQYF; CDR3 DNA: TGTGCCAGCAGCCTGGGCGGCGTATCCTACGAGCAGTACTTC
D gene: .; V gene: TRBV9; J gene: TRBJ1-1; clone size: .; CDR3 protein: CASSGRGGRYTEAFF; CDR3 DNA: TGTGCCAGCAGCGGGAGGGGAGGTAGGTACACTGAAGCTTTCTTT
D gene: TRBD2; V gene: TRBV4-1; J gene: TRBJ2-7; clone size: .; CDR3 protein: CASSPSQGGAWAQYF; CDR3 DNA: TGCGCCAGCAGCCCCTCCCAGGGAGGGGCCTGGGCGCAGTACTTC
D gene: .; V gene: TRBV11-2; J gene: TRBJ2-3; clone size: .; CDR3 protein: CASSFSGPLTDTQYF; CDR3 DNA: TGTGCCAGCAGCTTTTCAGGTCCCCTCACAGATACGCAGTATTTT
D gene: TRBD1; V gene: TRBV4-1; J gene: TRBJ2-7; clone size: once; CDR3 protein: CASSLRQGGSYEQYF; CDR3 DNA: TGCGCCAGCAGCCTAAGACAGGGCGGCTCCTACGAGCAGTACTTC
D gene: .; V gene: TRBV19; J gene: TRBJ2-2; clone size: .; CDR3 protein: CASTAFLTGSGASNTGELFF; CDR3 DNA: TGTGCCAGTACGGCCTTTTTGACAGGATCTGGGGCCTCGAACACCGGGGAGCTGTTTTTT
D gene: .; V gene: TRBV27; J gene: TRBJ2-5; clone size: once; CDR3 protein: CASSLGPGSARETQYF; CDR3 DNA: TGTGCCAGCAGTTTAGGGCCGGGCTCAGCTCGCGAGACCCAGTACTTC
D gene: TRBD1; V gene: TRBV4-1; J gene: TRBJ1-2; clone size: .; CDR3 protein: CASSQDRGQAPNYGYTF; CDR3 DNA: TGCGCCAGCAGCCAAGATCGGGGACAGGCTCCCAACTATGGCTACACCTTC
D gene: TRBD2; V gene: TRBV5-5; J gene: TRBJ2-5; clone size: once; CDR3 protein: CASSLGLAGGGLETQYF; CDR3 DNA: TGTGCCAGCAGCCTTGGACTAGCGGGGGGCGGCCTAGAGACCCAGTACTTC
D gene: .; V gene: TRBV5-1; J gene: TRBJ1-5; clone size: .; CDR3 protein: CASSPVRGQPQHF; CDR3 DNA: TGTGCCAGCAGCCCGGTCAGGGGTCAGCCCCAGCATTTT
D gene: .; V gene: TRBV9; J gene: TRBJ1-6; clone size: .; CDR3 protein: CASSVVAYNSPLHF; CDR3 DNA: TGTGCCAGCAGCGTAGTGGCTTATAATTCACCCCTCCACTTT
D gene: .; V gene: TRBV7-9; J gene: TRBJ2-5; clone size: .; CDR3 protein: CASSEGGAGALLETQYF; CDR3 DNA: TGTGCCAGCAGCGAAGGAGGGGCAGGGGCGCTCCTAGAGACCCAGTACTTC
D gene: TRBD2; V gene: TRBV6-1; J gene: TRBJ2-5; clone size: .; CDR3 protein: CASSEIWLAGGRTVYQETQYF; CDR3 DNA: TGTGCCAGCAGTGAAATCTGGCTAGCGGGGGGCCGAACCGTTTACCAAGAGACCCAGTACTTC